This T cell receptor (beta chain) was identified during a study of T cell changes during pregnancy in multiple sclerosis. Some clones are missing from TCRdb's copy, which holds only in-frame ones; the method was immunoSEQ multiplex PCR. The profile shows over 100,000 clones, roughly 92% of them singletons. The sample consisted of peripheral blood, taken in the third trimester of pregnancy. The source is a female donor with multiple sclerosis, enrolled in a pregnancy study.

The CDR3 DNA is TGTGCCAGCAGCTCGGGGGCTGGAAACACCATATATTTT. Its protein product is CASSSGAGNTIYF. The rearrangement links TRBV7-9 to TRBJ1-3; maybe TRBD1 (5 bases). V was clipped by 4 bases and J by 2 bases, with 6 bases between them. The V gene's germline CDR1 is SEHNR and CDR2 FQNEAQ (reference sequence). The length of the CDR3 is 13 residues.